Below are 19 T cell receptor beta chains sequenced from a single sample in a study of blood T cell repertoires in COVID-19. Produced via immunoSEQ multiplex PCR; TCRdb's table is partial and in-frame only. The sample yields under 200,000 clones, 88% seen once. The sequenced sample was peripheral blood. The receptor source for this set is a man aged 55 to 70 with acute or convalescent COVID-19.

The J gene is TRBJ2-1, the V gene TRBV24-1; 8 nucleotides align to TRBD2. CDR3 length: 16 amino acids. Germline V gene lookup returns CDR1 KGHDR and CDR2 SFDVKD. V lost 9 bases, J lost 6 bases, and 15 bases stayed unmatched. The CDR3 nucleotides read TGTGCCACCGCCTTGGGCGGCTCAGCGGGGGTCAATGAGCAGTTCTTC. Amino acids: CATALGGSAGVNEQFF.

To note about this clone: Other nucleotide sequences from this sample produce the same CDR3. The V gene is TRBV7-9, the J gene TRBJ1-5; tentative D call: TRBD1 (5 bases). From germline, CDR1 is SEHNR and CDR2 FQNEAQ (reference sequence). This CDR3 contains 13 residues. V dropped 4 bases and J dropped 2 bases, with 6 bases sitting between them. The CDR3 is CASSSQGNQPQHF. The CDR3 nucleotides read TGTGCCAGCAGCTCACAGGGCAATCAGCCCCAGCATTTT.

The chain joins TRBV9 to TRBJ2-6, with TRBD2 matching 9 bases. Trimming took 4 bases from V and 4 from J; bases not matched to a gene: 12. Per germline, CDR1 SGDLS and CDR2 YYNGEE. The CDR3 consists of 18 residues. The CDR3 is CASSLNAGGYPGANVLTF. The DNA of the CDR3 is TGTGCCAGCAGCCTAAACGCGGGAGGGTATCCCGGGGCCAACGTCCTGACTTTC. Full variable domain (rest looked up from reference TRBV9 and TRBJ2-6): DSGVTQTPKHLITATGQRVTLRCSPRSGDLSVYWYQQSLDQGLQFLIQYYNGEERAKGNILERFSAQQFPDLHSELNLSSLELGDSALYFCASSLNAGGYPGANVLTFGAGSRLTVL.

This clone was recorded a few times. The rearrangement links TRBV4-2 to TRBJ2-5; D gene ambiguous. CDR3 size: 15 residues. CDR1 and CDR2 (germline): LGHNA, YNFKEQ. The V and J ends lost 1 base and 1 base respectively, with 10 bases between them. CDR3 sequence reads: CASSQGTSGQETQYF. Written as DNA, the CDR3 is TGTGCCAGCAGCCAAGGTACCTCCGGCCAAGAGACCCAGTACTTC.

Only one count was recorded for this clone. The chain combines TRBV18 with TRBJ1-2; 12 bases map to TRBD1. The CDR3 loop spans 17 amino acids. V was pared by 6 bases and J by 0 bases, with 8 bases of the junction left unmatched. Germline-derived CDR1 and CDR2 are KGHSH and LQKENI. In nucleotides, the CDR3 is TGTGCCAGCTCTTACGGGACAGGGGGCAGTTCTAACTATGGCTACACCTTC. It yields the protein CASSYGTGGSSNYGYTF.

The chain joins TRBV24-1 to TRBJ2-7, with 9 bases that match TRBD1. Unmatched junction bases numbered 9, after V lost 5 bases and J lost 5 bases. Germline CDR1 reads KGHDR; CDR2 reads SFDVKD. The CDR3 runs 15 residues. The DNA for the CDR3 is TGTGCCACCAGTGGACTGGGACAGGGTGTTCACGAGCAGTACTTC. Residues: CATSGLGQGVHEQYF.

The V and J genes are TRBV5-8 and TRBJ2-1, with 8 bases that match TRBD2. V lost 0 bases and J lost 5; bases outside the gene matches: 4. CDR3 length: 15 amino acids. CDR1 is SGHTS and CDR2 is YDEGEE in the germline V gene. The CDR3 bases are TGTGCCAGCAGCTTGGTCGGGAGGGGACACAATGAGCAGTTCTTC. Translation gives CASSLVGRGHNEQFF.

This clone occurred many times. CDR3: CASSSNRQGSYGYTF. The CDR3 nucleotides are TGTGCCAGCAGTTCAAACCGACAGGGAAGCTATGGCTACACCTTC. The chain has TRBV27 and TRBJ1-2; 7 positions match TRBD1. The CDR3 consists of 15 residues. V lost 4 bases and J lost 4; bases outside the gene matches: 9. Germline CDR1 and CDR2: MNHEY and SMNVEV (reference sequence).

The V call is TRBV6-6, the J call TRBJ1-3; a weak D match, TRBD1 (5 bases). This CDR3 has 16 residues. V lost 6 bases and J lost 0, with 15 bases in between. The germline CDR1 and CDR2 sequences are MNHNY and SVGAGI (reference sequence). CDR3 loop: CASSHGGRDSGNTIYF. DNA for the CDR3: TGTGCCAGCAGCCACGGGGGACGGGACTCTGGAAACACCATATATTTT.

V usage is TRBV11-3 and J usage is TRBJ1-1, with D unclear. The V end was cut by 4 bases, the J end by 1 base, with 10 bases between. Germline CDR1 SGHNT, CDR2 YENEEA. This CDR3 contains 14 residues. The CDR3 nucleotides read TGTGCCAGCAGCTCCTATCGACAGAACACTGAAGCTTTCTTT. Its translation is CASSSYRQNTEAFF.

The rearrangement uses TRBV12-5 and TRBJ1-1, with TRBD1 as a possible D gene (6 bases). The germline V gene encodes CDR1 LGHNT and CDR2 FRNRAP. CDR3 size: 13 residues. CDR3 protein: CAGTGGMNTEAFF. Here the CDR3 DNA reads TGTGCGGGAACGGGGGGCATGAACACTGAAGCTTTCTTT.

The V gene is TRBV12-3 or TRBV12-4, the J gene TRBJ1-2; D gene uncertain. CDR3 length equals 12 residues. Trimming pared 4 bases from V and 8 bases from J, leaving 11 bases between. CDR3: CASSWSTTGYTF. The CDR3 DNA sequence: TGTGCCAGCAGTTGGAGCACGACGGGCTACACCTTC.

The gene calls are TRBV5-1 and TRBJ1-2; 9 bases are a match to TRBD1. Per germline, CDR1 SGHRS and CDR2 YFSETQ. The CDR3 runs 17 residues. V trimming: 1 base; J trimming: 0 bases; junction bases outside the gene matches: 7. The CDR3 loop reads CASSLWATGGSNYGYTF. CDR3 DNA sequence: TGCGCCAGCAGCTTGTGGGCCACAGGGGGCTCTAACTATGGCTACACCTTC.

CDR3 nucleotides: TGTGCCAGTTCCACCACCGGGACACCCACAGATACGCAGTATTTT. It translates to CASSTTGTPTDTQYF. The chain has TRBV19 and TRBJ2-3; possible D gene TRBD1, 6 bases. This CDR3 comprises 15 residues. Germline CDR1 is LNHDA and CDR2 is SQIVND (reference sequence). Deletions cut 8 bases from V and 2 bases from J, with 17 bases between. Filled out from reference TRBV19 and TRBJ2-3, the complete variable domain reads DGGITQSPKYLFRKEGQNVTLSCEQNLNHDAMYWYRQDPGQGLRLIYYSQIVNDFQKGDIAEGYSVSREKKESFPLTVTSAQKNPTAFYLCASSTTGTPTDTQYFGPGTRLTVL.

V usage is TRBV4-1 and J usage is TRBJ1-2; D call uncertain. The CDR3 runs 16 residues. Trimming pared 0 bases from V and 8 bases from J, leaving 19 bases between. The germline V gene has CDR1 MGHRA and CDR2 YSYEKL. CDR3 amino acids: CASSQEGWQATSGYTF. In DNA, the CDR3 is TGCGCCAGCAGCCAAGAAGGTTGGCAGGCAACCTCCGGCTACACCTTC.

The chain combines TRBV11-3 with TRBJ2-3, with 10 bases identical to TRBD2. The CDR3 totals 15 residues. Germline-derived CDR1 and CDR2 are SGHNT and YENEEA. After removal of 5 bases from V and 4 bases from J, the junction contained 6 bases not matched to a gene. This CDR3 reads CASSPAGGLPDTQYF. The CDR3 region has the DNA TGTGCCAGCAGCCCAGCGGGGGGGCTACCAGATACGCAGTATTTT.

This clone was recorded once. The CDR3 DNA is TGTGCCAGCAGTTTAAGGGAGGGGAACTACGAGCAGTACGTC. Translation: CASSLREGNYEQYV. The V gene is TRBV27, the J gene TRBJ2-7; the match to TRBD2 covers 7 bases. The CDR3 covers 14 residues. Germline V gives CDR1 MNHEY, CDR2 SMNVEV (reference sequence). The V and J ends lost 2 bases and 3 bases, in that order; junction bases with no gene match: 4.

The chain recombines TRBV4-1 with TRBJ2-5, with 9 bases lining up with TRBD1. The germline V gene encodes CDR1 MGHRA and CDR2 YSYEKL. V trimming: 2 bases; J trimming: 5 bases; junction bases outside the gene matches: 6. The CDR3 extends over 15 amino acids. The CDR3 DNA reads TGCGCCAGCAGCCAAACAGGGGGCATTTGGGAGACCCAGTACTTC. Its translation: CASSQTGGIWETQYF.

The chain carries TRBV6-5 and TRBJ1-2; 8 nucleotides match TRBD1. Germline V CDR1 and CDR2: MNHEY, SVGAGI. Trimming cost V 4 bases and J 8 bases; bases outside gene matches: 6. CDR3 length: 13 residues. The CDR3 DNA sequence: TGTGCCAGCAGTTCGGACAGGGCCTCGGGCTACACCTTC. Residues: CASSSDRASGYTF.